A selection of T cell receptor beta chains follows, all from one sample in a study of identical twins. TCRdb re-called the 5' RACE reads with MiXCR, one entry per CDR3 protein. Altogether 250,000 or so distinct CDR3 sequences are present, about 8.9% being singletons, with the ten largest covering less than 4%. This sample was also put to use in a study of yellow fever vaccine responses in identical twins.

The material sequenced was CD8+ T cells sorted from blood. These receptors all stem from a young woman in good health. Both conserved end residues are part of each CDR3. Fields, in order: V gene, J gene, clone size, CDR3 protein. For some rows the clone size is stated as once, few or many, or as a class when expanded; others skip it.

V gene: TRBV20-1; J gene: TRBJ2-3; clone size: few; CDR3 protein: CSATGPDTQYF
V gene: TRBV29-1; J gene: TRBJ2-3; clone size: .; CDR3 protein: CSVEEQGTDTQYF
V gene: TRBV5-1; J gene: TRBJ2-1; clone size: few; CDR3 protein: CASSLAQGAPPYNEQFF
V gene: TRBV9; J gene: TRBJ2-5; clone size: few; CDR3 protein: CASSEGVFLTGTEETQYF
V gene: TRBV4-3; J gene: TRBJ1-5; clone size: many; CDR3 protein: CASSQFRTGGNQPQHF
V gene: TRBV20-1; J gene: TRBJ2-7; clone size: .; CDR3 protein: CSARAAAAYEQYF
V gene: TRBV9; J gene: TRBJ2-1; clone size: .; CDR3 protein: CASSVAVTSGRYEQFF
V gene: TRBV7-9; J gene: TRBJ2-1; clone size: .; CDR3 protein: CASSFDWGSYNEQFF
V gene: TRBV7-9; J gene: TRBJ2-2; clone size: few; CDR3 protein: CASSLAVQSANTGELFF
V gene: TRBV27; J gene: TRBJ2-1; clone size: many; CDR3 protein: CASSLSRGLNNEQFF
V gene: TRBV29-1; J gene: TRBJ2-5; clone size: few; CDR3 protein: CSVELGGVKAGTTETQYF
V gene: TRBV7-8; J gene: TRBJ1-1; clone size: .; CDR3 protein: CASSSHTGGGTEAFF
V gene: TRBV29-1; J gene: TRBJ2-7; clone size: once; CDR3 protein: CSVGTDPDEQYF
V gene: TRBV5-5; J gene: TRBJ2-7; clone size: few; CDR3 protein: CASSLGIGELYEQYF
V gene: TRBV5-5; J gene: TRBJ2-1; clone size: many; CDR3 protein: CASSFRTVSYNEQFF
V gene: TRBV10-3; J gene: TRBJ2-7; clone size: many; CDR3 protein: CAITDRQGAVGEQYF
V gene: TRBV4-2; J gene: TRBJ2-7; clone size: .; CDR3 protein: CASSQDFGRSNEQYF
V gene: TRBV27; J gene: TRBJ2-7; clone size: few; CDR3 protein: CASSSRGYPYEQYF
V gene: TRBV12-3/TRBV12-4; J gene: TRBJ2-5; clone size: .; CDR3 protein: CAISASSRSSTSVKTQYF
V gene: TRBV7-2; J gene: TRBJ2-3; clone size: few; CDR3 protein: CASSRPGFTDTQYF
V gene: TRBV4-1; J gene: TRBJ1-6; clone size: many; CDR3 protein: CASSQEFALDSPLHF
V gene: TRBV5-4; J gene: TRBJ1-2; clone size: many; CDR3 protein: CASSAPSGDGYTF
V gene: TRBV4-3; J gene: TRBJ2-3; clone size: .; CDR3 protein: CASSQERADTQYF
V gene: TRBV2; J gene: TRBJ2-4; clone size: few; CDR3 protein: CASSEGSVEFKNIQYF
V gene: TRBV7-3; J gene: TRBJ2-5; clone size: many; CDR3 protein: CASSSEETQYF
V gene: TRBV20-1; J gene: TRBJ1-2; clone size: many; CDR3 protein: CSARESRTETANYGYTF
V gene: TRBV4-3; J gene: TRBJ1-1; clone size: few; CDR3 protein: CASSQDRWENTEAFF
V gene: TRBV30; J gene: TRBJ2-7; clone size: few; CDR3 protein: CAWGIGQTYEQYF
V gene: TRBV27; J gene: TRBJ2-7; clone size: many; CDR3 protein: CASSSNRESTYEQYF
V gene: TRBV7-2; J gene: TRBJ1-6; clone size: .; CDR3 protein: CASSLPGYSPLHF
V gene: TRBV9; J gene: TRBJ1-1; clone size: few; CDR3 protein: CASSVKGQGAQAFF
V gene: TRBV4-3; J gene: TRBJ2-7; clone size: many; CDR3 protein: CASSQVVGTGYEQYF
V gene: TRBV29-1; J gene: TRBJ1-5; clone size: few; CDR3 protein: CSAGDREQPQHF
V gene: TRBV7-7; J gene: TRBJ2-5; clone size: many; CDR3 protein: CASSSEMEETQYF
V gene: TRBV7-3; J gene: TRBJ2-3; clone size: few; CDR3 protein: CASSGGRSDTQYF
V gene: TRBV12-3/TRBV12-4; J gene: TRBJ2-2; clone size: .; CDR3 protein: CASSPTDRGGTGELFF
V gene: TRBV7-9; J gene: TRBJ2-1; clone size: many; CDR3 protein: CASSLQGAGVNEQFF
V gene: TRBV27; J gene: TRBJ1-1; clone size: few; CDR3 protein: CASTQGANTEAFF
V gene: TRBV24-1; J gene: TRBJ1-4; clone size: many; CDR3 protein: CATSDSGQVNEKLFF
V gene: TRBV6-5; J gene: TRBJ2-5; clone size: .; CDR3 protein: CASSYSMREGSIQETQYF